Below, 18 T cell receptor beta chains from the same sample are listed, as sequenced in a study of CD8+CD57+ T cells in acquired aplastic anemia. Using genomic DNA as the template, TCR beta VDJ and CDR3 profiling was carried out. TCRdb re-called the reads through MiXCR, storing one row per CDR3 protein. The sample yields more than 150,000 distinct CDR3 sequences, less than 55% seen once. Material: sorted CD4+, CD8+, or CD8+CD57+ T cells (not recorded which) from PBMCs. The origin of the receptors is a human donor in good health.

This chain links TRBV20-1 with TRBJ2-3, with D perhaps TRBD1 (6 bases). This CDR3 comprises 14 residues. Trimming stripped 1 base from V and 4 bases from J, with 12 bases between. Germline values: CDR1 DFQATT, CDR2 SNEGSKA (reference sequence). The CDR3 protein is CSARGQTGSDTQYF. CDR3 nucleotide sequence: TGCAGTGCTAGAGGCCAAACAGGGTCAGATACGCAGTATTTT.

This clonotype has a single count. A much larger clone differs from this one at a single base, so this may be a read error. The genes are TRBV28 and TRBJ2-3; no clear D gene. The CDR3 spans 11 residues. CDR1 is MDHEN, CDR2 SYDVKM, per germline. The CDR3 DNA reads TGTGCCTGCAGTAACTGGGATACGCAGTATTTT. This encodes CACSNWDTQYF. The whole variable domain, filled in from reference TRBV28 and TRBJ2-3, reads DVKVTQSSRYLVKRTGEKVFLECVQDMDHENMFWYRQDPGLGLRLIYFSYDVKMKEKGDIPEGYSVSREKKERFSLILESASTNQTSMYLCACSNWDTQYFGPGTRLTVL.

This clonotype was detected only a few times. This chain joins TRBV10-3 and TRBJ2-2; tentatively, D is TRBD1 or TRBD2 (5 bases each). The CDR3 is 13 amino acids. Germline lookup yields CDR1 ENHRY and CDR2 SYGVKD. V lost 9 bases and J lost 0, with 8 bases in between. CDR3 region: CAIQGANTGELFF. For the CDR3, the DNA is TGTGCCATTCAGGGAGCGAACACCGGGGAGCTGTTTTTT.

The chain joins TRBV29-1 to TRBJ1-2; tentative D call: TRBD1 (6 bases). Germline V gene data show CDR1 as SQVTM and CDR2 as ANQGSEA. The CDR3 runs to 12 residues. Trimming took 2 bases from V and 7 from J, leaving 11 bases between them. DNA of the CDR3: TGCAGCGTTGAATCGGACAGTAGTGGCTACACCTTC. Its protein is CSVESDSSGYTF.

The CDR3 reads CASGLQGHTGELFF. The CDR3 DNA follows: TGTGCCAGTGGTCTACAGGGGCACACCGGGGAGCTGTTTTTT. The V and J genes are TRBV19 and TRBJ2-2; 7 bases agree with TRBD1. Germline V gene lookup returns CDR1 LNHDA and CDR2 SQIVND (reference sequence). Unmatched junction bases numbered 6, after V lost 8 bases and J lost 3 bases. The CDR3 spans 14 residues. Based on the CDR3 plus reference TRBV19 and TRBJ2-2, the full variable domain is DGGITQSPKYLFRKEGQNVTLSCEQNLNHDAMYWYRQDPGQGLRLIYYSQIVNDFQKGDIAEGYSVSREKKESFPLTVTSAQKNPTAFYLCASGLQGHTGELFFGEGSRLTVL.

This clonotype was seen only once. This sequence joins TRBV24-1 and TRBJ2-2; 16 nucleotides agree with TRBD2. V trimming: 4 bases; J trimming: 9 bases; junction bases outside the gene matches: 4. Germline lookup yields CDR1 KGHDR and CDR2 SFDVKD. This CDR3 comprises 16 residues. The CDR3 bases are TGTGCCACCAGTGAGGGGACTAGCGGGAGGGCCCGGGAGCTGTTTTTT. Its translation: CATSEGTSGRARELFF.

This chain uses TRBV7-9 with TRBJ1-1, with D possibly being TRBD1 (5 bases). The CDR3 is 15 residues long. V lost 5 bases to trimming and J lost 6 bases, with 19 bases between them. Germline CDR1 and CDR2: SEHNR and FQNEAQ (reference sequence). The CDR3 DNA follows: TGTGCCAGCAGCGTTGCGGGTCGGGGGATCGCTGAAGCTTTCTTT. This sequence encodes CASSVAGRGIAEAFF.

This chain links TRBV20-1 with TRBJ2-7; 10 nucleotides match TRBD2. Germline V gene lookup returns CDR1 DFQATT and CDR2 SNEGSKA (reference sequence). The V gene end was trimmed by 5 bases and the J gene end by 6 bases; junction bases not matched to a gene: 7. The CDR3 extends over 13 amino acids. The CDR3: CSAPLAGEREQYF. The CDR3 DNA follows: TGCAGTGCTCCGCTAGCGGGAGAGCGCGAGCAGTACTTC.

The chain recombines TRBV10-3 with TRBJ2-7; D possibly corresponds to TRBD1 (6 bases). The V end was cut by 4 bases, the J end by 3 bases, with 7 bases between. Germline V gives CDR1 ENHRY, CDR2 SYGVKD. There are 12 residues in the CDR3. The CDR3 DNA is TGTGCCATCAGTGGGACAGACTACGAGCAGTACTTC. Translating gives CAISGTDYEQYF.

This clonotype has ten or more counts. The V and J genes are TRBV2 and TRBJ2-1; TRBD1 aligns across 9 bases. J lost 2 bases, V lost 8 bases, and 4 bases had no gene match. The V gene's germline CDR1 is SNHLY and CDR2 FYNNEI. The CDR3 spans 14 residues. CDR3 sequence reads: CASGTGGAYNEQFF. The CDR3 region has the DNA TGTGCCAGCGGAACAGGGGGCGCCTACAATGAGCAGTTCTTC. Variable domain in full (rest from reference TRBV2 and TRBJ2-1): EPEVTQTPSHQVTQMGQEVILRCVPISNHLYFYWYRQILGQKVEFLVSFYNNEISEKSEIFDDQFSVERPDGSNFTLKIRSTKLEDSAMYFCASGTGGAYNEQFFGPGTRLTVL.

The chain combines TRBV24-1 with TRBJ1-2, with D tentatively TRBD1 (5 bases). The V end was cut by 6 bases, the J end by 2 bases, with 9 bases between. The V gene's germline CDR1 is KGHDR and CDR2 SFDVKD. The CDR3 is made up of 13 amino acids. The CDR3 DNA is TGTGCCACCAGTCACAGGACCAACTATGGCTACACCTTC. The encoded protein is CATSHRTNYGYTF.

The rearrangement joins TRBV4-2 to TRBJ1-1; TRBD1 aligns across 8 bases. CDR3 length equals 17 residues. CDR1 and CDR2 (germline): LGHNA, YNFKEQ. V was pared by 4 bases and J by 3 bases, with 13 bases of the junction left unmatched. Here the CDR3 reads CASSRWTGNSWDTEAFF. The DNA for the CDR3 is TGTGCCAGCAGCCGATGGACAGGGAACTCCTGGGACACTGAAGCTTTCTTT.

Many counts were recorded for this clonotype. The V gene is TRBV7-9, the J gene TRBJ2-1, with TRBD1 as a possible D gene (6 bases). This CDR3 has 12 residues. V gave up 6 bases and J gave up 10 bases, with 13 bases separating them. Germline assignment: CDR1 SEHNR and CDR2 FQNEAQ (reference sequence). CDR3 sequence reads: CASRHRVGEQFF. The DNA for the CDR3 is TGTGCCAGCAGGCACAGGGTCGGGGAGCAGTTCTTC.

This clonotype showed up many times. This chain uses TRBV20-1 with TRBJ1-2, with 8 bases fitting TRBD1. The germline V gene encodes CDR1 DFQATT and CDR2 SNEGSKA (reference sequence). V was pared by 4 bases and J by 9 bases, with 7 bases of the junction left unmatched. This CDR3 has 12 amino acids. In DNA form, the CDR3 reads TGCAGTGCTATACCCGGACAGGGAAGCTACACCTTC. It is translated as CSAIPGQGSYTF.

V is TRBV20-1 and J is TRBJ2-1; 7 positions agree with TRBD1. This CDR3 has 15 residues. V shed 6 bases and J 6 bases; nucleotides not matched to a gene: 14. CDR1 DFQATT and CDR2 SNEGSKA come from the germline V gene (reference sequence). This chain's CDR3 is CSAPRWTGVTNEQFF. CDR3 nucleotides: TGCAGTGCCCCCCGATGGACAGGTGTCACCAATGAGCAGTTCTTC.

This clonotype was detected many times. The V and J genes are TRBV5-5 and TRBJ2-3, with TRBD1 matching over 12 bases. Germline V gene lookup returns CDR1 SGHKS and CDR2 YYEKEE (reference sequence). The ends lost 2 bases at V and 5 bases at J; junction bases unmatched: 6. There are 16 residues in the CDR3. CDR3 loop: CASSFWGQGAVDTQYF. The DNA for the CDR3 is TGTGCCAGCAGCTTTTGGGGACAGGGGGCGGTAGATACGCAGTATTTT.

V is TRBV7-9 and J is TRBJ1-2, with D possibly being TRBD1 (5 bases). This CDR3 region has 13 residues. V was trimmed by 4 bases and J by 3 bases, leaving 9 bases between them. The V gene's germline CDR1 is SEHNR and CDR2 FQNEAQ (reference sequence). The CDR3 nucleotides are TGTGCCAGCAGCTCCGGGACCTACTATGGCTACACCTTC. Its protein product is CASSSGTYYGYTF.

A single count supports this clonotype. This may be a read error: a much more frequent sequence differs by one nucleotide. No conserved phenylalanine or tryptophan ends this CDR3, so it is likely a read error. The genes are TRBV5-1 and TRBJ2-2, with TRBD2 identical over 13 bases. This CDR3 comprises 15 residues. Germline assignment: CDR1 SGHRS and CDR2 YFSETQ. J lost 5 bases, V lost 3 bases, and 1 base had no gene match. The CDR3 DNA follows: TGCGCCAGCAGCTGGACTAGCGGGAGAACCGGGGAGCTGTTTTCT. Amino acid sequence: CASSWTSGRTGELFS.